This TCR beta chain was retrieved from a study of shared clonotypes between healthy human individuals. Study results and caveats: A small donor pool kept down the genetic and exposure-history diversity that was represented.

With 4 bases clipped from V and 6 bases from J, the junction kept 6 bases outside the gene matches. CDR1 and CDR2 (germline): SGHRS, YFSETQ. CDR3 size: 14 residues. The sorted-subset replicate PCRs were given 200 ng DNA, which is 30,000 to 35,000 T cell genomes. Profiled with immunoSEQ multiplex PCR; TCRdb holds only in-frame clones, not every one. Here the sample spans a few million clones, roughly 95% being singletons. This clone was seen only once. Its cognate antigen is unknown. The chain carries TRBV5-1 and TRBJ1-2; 10 nucleotides line up with TRBD1. This receptor was identified in a man aged 18 to 35 in good health. Sequencing was carried out using naive CD4+ T cells sorted from blood. This sample's subset: CD45RA+ positively selected. DNA of the CDR3: TGCGCCAGCAGCCCGGCGGGACAGGGGCATGGCTACACCTTC. This sequence encodes CASSPAGQGHGYTF.